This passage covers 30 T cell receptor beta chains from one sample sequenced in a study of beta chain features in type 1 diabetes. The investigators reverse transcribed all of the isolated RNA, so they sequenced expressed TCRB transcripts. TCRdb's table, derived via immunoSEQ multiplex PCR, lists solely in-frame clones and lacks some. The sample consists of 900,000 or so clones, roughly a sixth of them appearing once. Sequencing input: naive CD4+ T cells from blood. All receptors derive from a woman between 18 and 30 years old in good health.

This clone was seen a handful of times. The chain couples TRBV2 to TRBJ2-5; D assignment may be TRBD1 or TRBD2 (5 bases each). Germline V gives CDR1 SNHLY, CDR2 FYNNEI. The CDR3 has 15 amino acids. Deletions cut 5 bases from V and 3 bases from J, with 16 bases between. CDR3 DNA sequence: TGTGCCAGCAGTAACCCCGGGACGGACAAAGAGACCCAGTACTTC. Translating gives CASSNPGTDKETQYF.

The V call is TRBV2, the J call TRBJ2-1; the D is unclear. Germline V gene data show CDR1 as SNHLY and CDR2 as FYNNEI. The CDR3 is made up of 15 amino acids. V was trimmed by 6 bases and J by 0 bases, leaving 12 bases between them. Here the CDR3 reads CASSRTEASYNEQFF. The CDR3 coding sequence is TGTGCCAGCAGCCGGACCGAGGCCTCCTACAATGAGCAGTTCTTC.

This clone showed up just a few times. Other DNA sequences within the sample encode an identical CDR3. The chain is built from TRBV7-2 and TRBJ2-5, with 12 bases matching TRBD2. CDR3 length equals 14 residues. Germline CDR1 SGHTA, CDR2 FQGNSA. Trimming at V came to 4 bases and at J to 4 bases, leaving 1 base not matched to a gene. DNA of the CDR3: TGTGCCAGCAGCTCGGGACTAGCGGGAGAGACCCAGTACTTC. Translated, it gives CASSSGLAGETQYF. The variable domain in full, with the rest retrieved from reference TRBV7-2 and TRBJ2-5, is GAGVSQSPSNKVTEKGKDVELRCDPISGHTALYWYRQSLGQGLEFLIYFQGNSAPDKSGLPSDRFSAERTGGSVSTLTIQRTQQEDSAVYLCASSSGLAGETQYFGPGTRLLVL.

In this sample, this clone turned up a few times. CDR3 sequence reads: CASRDVDRRTGELFF. Here the CDR3 DNA reads TGTGCCAGTAGAGACGTGGATCGTAGGACCGGGGAGCTGTTTTTT. This chain links TRBV19 with TRBJ2-2; D ambiguous. Trimming stripped 6 bases from V and 5 bases from J, with 16 bases between. CDR1 is LNHDA, CDR2 SQIVND, per germline (reference sequence). The CDR3 spans 15 residues.

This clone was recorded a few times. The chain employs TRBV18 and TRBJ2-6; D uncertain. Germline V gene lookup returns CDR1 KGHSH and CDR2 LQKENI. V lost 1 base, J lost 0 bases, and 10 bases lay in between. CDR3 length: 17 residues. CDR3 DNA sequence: TGTGCCAGCTCACCACAGGGTAGGACCTCTGGGGCCAACGTCCTGACTTTC. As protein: CASSPQGRTSGANVLTF. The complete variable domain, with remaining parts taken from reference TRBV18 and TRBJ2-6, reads NAGVMQNPRHLVRRRGQEARLRCSPMKGHSHVYWYRQLPEEGLKFMVYLQKENIIDESGMPKERFSAEFPKEGPSILRIQQVVRGDSAAYFCASSPQGRTSGANVLTFGAGSRLTVL.

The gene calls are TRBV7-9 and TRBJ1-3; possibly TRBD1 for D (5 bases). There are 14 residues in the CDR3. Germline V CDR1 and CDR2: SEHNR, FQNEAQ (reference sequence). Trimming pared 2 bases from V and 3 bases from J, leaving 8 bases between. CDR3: CASSLPGGGNTIYF. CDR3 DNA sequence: TGTGCCAGCAGCTTACCCGGGGGTGGAAACACCATATATTTT.

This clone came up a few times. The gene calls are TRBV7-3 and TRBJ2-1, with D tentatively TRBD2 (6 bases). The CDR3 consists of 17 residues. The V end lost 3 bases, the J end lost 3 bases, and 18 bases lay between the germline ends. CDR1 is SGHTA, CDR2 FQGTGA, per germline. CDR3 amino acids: CASSLLGGSGLYNEQFF. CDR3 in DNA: TGTGCCAGCAGCTTGCTTGGAGGGTCCGGGCTCTACAATGAGCAGTTCTTC.

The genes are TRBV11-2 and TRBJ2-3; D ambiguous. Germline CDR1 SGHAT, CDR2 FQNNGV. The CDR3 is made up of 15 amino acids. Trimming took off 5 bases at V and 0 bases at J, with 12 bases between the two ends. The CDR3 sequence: CASSLRETSTDTQYF. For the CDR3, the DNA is TGTGCCAGCAGCCTACGCGAAACTAGCACAGATACGCAGTATTTT.

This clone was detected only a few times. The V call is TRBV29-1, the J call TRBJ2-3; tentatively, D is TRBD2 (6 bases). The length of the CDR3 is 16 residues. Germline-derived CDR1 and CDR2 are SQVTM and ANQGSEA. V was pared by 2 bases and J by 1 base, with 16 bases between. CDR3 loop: CSVEWSGRDGTDTQYF. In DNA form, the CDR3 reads TGCAGCGTTGAATGGTCAGGGCGGGACGGCACAGATACGCAGTATTTT.

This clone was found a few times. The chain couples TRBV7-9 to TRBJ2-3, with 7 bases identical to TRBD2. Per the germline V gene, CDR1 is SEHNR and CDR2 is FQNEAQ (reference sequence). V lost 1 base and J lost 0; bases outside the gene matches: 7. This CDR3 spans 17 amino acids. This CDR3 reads CASSLVERGTSTDTQYF. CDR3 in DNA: TGTGCCAGCAGCTTAGTAGAGCGGGGAACTAGCACAGATACGCAGTATTTT.

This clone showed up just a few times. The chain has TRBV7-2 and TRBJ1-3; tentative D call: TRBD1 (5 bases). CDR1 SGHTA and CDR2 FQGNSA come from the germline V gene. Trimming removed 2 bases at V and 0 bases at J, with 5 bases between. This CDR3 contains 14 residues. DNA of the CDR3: TGTGCCAGCAGCTTACAGGGCTCTGGAAACACCATATATTTT. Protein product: CASSLQGSGNTIYF.

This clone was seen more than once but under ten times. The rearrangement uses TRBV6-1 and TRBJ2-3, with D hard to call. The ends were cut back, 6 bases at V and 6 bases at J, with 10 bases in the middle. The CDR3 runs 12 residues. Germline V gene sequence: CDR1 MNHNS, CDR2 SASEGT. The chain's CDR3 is CASSKIQDTQYF. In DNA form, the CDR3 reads TGTGCCAGCAGCAAAATTCAGGATACGCAGTATTTT.

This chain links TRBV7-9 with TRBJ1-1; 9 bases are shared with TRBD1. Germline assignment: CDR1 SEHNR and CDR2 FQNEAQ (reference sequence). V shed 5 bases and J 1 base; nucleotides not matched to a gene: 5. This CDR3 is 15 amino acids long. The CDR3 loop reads CASSLMGQGNTEAFF. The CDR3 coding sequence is TGTGCCAGCAGCCTTATGGGACAGGGGAACACTGAAGCTTTCTTT.

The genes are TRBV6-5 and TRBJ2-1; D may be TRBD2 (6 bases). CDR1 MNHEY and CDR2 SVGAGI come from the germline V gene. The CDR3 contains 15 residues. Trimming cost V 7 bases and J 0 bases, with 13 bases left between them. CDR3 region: CASNIAASSYNEQFF. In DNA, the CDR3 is TGTGCCAGCAACATAGCGGCGAGCTCCTACAATGAGCAGTTCTTC.

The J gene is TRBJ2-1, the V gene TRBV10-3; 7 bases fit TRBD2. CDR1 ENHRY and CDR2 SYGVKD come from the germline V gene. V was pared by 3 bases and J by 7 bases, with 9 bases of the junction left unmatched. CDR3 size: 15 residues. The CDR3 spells CAISDLGLGDNEQFF. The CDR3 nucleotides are TGTGCCATCAGTGACCTTGGACTAGGAGATAATGAGCAGTTCTTC.

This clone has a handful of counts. The chain's CDR3 is CASRPGPRAEQYF. The CDR3 DNA follows: TGTGCCAGCAGGCCGGGACCGCGGGCCGAGCAGTACTTC. The chain links TRBV27 to TRBJ2-7; perhaps D is TRBD1 or TRBD2 (5 bases each). Germline V gene sequence: CDR1 MNHEY, CDR2 SMNVEV (reference sequence). The CDR3 has 13 amino acids. Trimming shortened V by 6 bases and J by 6 bases, and 15 bases separated the two germline ends.

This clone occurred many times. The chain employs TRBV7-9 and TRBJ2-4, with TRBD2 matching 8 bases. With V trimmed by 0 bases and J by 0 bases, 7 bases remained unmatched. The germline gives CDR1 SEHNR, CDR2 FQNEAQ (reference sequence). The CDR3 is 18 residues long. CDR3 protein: CASSLATSAKLAKNIQYF. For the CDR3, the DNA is TGTGCCAGCAGCTTAGCGACTAGCGCTAAACTAGCCAAAAACATTCAGTACTTC. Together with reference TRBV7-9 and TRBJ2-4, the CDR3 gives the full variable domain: DTGVSQNPRHKITKRGQNVTFRCDPISEHNRLYWYRQTLGQGPEFLTYFQNEAQLEKSRLLSDRFSAERPKGSFSTLEIQRTEQGDSAMYLCASSLATSAKLAKNIQYFGAGTRLSVL.

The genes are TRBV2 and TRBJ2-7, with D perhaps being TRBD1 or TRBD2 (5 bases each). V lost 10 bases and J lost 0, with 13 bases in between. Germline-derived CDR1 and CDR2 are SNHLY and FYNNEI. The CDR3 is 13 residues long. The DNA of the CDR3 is TGTGCCATTTCCGGGACGGGCTCCTACGAGCAGTACTTC. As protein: CAISGTGSYEQYF. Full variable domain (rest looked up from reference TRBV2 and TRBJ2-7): EPEVTQTPSHQVTQMGQEVILRCVPISNHLYFYWYRQILGQKVEFLVSFYNNEISEKSEIFDDQFSVERPDGSNFTLKIRSTKLEDSAMYFCAISGTGSYEQYFGPGTRLTVT.

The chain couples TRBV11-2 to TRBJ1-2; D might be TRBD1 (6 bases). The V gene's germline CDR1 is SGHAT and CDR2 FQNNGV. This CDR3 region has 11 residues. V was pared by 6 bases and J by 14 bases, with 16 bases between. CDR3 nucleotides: TGTGCCAGCAGAGAAACAGGGAGTCCTACCTTC. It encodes CASRETGSPTF.

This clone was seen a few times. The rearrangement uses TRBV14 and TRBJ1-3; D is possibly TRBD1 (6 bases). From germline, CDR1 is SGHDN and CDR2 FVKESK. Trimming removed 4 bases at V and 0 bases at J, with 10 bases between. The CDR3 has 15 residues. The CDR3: CASSRQATSGNTIYF. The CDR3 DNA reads TGTGCCAGCAGCCGACAGGCCACCTCTGGAAACACCATATATTTT.

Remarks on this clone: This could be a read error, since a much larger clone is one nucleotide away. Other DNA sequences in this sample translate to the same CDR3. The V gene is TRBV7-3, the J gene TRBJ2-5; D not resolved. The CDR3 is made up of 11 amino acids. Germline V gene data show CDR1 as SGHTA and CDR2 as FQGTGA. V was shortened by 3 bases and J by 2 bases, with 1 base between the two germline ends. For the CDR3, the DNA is TGTGCCAGCAGCTTTCAAGAGACCCAGTACTTC. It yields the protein CASSFQETQYF. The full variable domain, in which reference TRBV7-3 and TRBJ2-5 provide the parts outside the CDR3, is GAGVSQTPSNKVTEKGKYVELRCDPISGHTALYWYRQSLGQGPEFLIYFQGTGAADDSGLPNDRFFAVRPEGSVSTLKIQRTERGDSAVYLCASSFQETQYFGPGTRLLVL.

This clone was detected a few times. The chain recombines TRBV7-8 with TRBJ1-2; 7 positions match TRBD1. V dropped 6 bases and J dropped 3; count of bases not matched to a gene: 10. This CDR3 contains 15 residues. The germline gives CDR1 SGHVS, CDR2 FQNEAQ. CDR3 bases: TGTGCCAGCAGTCCACGACAGGGTGGCTACTATGGCTACACCTTC. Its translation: CASSPRQGGYYGYTF. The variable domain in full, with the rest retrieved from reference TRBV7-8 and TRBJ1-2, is GAGVSQSPRYKVAKRGQDVALRCDPISGHVSLFWYQQALGQGPEFLTYFQNEAQLDKSGLPSDRFFAERPEGSVSTLKIQRTQQEDSAVYLCASSPRQGGYYGYTFGSGTRLTVV.

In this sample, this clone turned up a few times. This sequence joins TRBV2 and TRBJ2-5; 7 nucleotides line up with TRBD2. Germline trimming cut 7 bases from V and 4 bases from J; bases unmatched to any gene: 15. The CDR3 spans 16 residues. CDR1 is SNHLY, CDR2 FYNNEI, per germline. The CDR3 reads CASNPRAGAVGETQYF. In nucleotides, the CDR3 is TGTGCCAGCAACCCAAGGGCGGGAGCCGTGGGAGAGACCCAGTACTTC.

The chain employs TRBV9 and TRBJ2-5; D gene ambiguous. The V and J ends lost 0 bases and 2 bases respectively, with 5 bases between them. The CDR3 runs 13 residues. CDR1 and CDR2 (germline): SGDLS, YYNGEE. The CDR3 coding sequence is TGTGCCAGCAGCGTAGACCTACAAGAGACCCAGTACTTC. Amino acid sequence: CASSVDLQETQYF.

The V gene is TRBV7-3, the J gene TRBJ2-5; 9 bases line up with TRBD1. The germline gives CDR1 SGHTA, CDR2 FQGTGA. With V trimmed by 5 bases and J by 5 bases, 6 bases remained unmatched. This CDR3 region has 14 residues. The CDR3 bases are TGTGCCAGCAGCACGACAGGGGGGACGGAGACCCAGTACTTC. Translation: CASSTTGGTETQYF.

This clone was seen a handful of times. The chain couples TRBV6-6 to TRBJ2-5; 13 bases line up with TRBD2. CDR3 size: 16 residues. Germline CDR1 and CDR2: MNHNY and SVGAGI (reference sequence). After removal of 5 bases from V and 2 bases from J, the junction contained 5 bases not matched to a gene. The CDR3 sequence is CASSLTSGRVQETQYF. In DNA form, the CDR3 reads TGTGCCAGCAGTCTCACTAGCGGGAGGGTACAAGAGACCCAGTACTTC.

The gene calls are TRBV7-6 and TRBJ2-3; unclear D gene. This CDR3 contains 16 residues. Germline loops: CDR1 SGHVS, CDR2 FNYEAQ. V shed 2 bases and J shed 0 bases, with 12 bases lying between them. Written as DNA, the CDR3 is TGTGCCAGCAGCTTACTGGCGTCAACTAGCACAGATACGCAGTATTTT. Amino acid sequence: CASSLLASTSTDTQYF.

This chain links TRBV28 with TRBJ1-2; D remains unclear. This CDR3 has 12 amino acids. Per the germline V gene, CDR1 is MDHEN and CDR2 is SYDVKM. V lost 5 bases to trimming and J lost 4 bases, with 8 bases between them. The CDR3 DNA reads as TGTGCCAGCAGTCCAGCGTTCTATGGCTACACCTTC. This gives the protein CASSPAFYGYTF.

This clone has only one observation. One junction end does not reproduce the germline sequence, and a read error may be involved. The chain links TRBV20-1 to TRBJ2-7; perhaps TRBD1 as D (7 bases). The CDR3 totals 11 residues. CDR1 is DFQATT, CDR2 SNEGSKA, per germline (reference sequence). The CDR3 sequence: CSASPPGQRDF. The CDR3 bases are TGCAGTGCTTCCCCGCCGGGACAGCGGGACTTC.

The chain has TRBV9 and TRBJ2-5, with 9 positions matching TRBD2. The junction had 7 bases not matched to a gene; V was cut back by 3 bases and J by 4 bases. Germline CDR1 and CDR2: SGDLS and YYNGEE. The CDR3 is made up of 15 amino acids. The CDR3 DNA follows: TGTGCCAGCAGCGCGGGCGGGAGGGCCAGAGAGACCCAGTACTTC. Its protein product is CASSAGGRARETQYF.